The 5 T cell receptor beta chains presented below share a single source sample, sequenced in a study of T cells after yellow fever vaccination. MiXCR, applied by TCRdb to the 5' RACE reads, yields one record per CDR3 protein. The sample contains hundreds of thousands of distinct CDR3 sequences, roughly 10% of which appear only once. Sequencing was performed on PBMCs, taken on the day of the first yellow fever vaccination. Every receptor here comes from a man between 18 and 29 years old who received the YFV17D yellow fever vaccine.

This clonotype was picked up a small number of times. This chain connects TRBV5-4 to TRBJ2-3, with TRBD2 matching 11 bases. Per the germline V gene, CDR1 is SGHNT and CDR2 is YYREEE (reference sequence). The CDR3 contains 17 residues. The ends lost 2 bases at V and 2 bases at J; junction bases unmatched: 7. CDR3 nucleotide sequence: TGTGCCAGCAGCTTACTACTAGCGGGGGCCATCACAGATACGCAGTATTTT. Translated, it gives CASSLLLAGAITDTQYF.

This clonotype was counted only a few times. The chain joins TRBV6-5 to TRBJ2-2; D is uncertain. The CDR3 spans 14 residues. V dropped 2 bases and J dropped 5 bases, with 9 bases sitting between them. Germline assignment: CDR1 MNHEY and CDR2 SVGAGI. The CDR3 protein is CASSYNSRTGELFF. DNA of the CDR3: TGTGCCAGCAGTTACAATTCGAGGACCGGGGAGCTGTTTTTT.

CDR3 loop: CSVEVRVPRTDTQYF. The CDR3 DNA follows: TGCAGCGTTGAAGTACGGGTTCCTCGTACAGATACGCAGTATTTT. The chain couples TRBV29-1 to TRBJ2-3; unclear D gene. The germline gives CDR1 SQVTM, CDR2 ANQGSEA. V gave up 1 base and J gave up 3 bases, with 14 bases separating them. CDR3 length: 15 residues.

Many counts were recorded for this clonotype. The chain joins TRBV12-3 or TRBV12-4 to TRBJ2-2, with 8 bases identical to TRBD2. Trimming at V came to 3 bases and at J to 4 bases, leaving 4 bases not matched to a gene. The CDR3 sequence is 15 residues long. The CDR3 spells CASSFWSGGTGELFF. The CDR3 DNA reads TGTGCCAGCAGTTTTTGGAGCGGGGGCACCGGGGAGCTGTTTTTT.

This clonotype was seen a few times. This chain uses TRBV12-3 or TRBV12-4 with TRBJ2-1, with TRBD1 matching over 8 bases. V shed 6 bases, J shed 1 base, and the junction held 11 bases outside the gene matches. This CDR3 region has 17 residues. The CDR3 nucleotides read TGTGCCAGCAGGTACTTTCAGGGGGCAGCTTCCTACAATGAGCAGTTCTTC. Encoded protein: CASRYFQGAASYNEQFF.